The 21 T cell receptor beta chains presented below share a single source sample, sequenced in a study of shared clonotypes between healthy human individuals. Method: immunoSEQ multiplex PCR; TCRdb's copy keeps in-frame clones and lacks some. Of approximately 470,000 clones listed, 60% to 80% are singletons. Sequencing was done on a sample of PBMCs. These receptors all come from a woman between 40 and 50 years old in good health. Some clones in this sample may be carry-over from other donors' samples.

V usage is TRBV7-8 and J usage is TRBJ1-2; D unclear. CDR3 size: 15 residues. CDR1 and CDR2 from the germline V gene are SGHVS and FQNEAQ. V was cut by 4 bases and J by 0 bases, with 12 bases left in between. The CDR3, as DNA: TGTGCCAGCAGCTCTAGACTCAGGACTAACTATGGCTACACCTTC. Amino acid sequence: CASSSRLRTNYGYTF.

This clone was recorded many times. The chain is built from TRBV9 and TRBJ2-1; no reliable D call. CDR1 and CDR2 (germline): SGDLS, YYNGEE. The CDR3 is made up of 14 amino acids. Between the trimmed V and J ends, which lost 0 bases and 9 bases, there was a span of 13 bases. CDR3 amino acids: CASSVGVSTGEQFF. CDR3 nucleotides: TGTGCCAGCAGCGTAGGGGTTTCTACGGGTGAGCAGTTCTTC.

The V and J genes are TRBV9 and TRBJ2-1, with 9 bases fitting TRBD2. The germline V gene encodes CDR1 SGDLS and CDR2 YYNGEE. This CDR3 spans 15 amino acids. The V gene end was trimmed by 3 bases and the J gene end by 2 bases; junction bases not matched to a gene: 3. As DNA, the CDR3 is TGTGCCAGCAGCGCCCGACTAGCGGCCTACAATGAGCAGTTCTTC. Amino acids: CASSARLAAYNEQFF.

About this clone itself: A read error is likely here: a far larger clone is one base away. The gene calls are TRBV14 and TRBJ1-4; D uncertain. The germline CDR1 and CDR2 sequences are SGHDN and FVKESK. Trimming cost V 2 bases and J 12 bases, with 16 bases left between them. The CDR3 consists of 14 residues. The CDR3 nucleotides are TGTGCCAGCAGCCAATTAGCGTCGGCGAGGGAACTGTTTTTT. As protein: CASSQLASARELFF.

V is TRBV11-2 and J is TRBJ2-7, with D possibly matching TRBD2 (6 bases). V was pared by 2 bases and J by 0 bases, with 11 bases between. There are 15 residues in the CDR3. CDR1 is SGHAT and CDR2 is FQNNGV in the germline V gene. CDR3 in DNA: TGTGCCAGCAGCTTATTGGCGGGAAGCTCCTACGAGCAGTACTTC. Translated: CASSLLAGSSYEQYF. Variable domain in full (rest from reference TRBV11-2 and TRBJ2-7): EAGVAQSPRYKIIEKRQSVAFWCNPISGHATLYWYQQILGQGPKLLIQFQNNGVVDDSQLPKDRFSAERLKGVDSTLKIQPAKLEDSAVYLCASSLLAGSSYEQYFGPGTRLTVT.

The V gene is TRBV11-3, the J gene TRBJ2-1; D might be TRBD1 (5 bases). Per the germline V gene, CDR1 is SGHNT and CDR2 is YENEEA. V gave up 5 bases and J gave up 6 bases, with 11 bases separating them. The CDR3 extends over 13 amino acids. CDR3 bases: TGTGCCAGCAGCCGTACCAGGGTCAATGAGCAGTTCTTC. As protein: CASSRTRVNEQFF.

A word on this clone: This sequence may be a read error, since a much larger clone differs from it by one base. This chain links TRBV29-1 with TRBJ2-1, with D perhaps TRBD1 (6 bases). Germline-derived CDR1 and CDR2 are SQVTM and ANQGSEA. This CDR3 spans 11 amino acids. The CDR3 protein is CGAGQMNEQFF. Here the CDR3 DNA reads TGCGGCGCTGGACAGATGAATGAGCAGTTCTTC.

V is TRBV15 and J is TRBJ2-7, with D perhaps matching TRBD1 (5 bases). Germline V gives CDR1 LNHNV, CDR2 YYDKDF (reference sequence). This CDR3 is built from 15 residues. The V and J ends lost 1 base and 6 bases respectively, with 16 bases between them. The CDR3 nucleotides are TGTGCCACCAGCAGAGGATGGGGCTCGACCACCGAGCAGTACTTC. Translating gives CATSRGWGSTTEQYF.

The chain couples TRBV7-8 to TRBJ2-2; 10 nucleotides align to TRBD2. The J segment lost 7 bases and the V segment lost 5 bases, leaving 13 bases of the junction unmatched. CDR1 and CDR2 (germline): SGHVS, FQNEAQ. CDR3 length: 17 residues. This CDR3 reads CASSLALAGDSRGELFF. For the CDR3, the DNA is TGTGCCAGCAGCCTGGCGCTAGCGGGAGACTCTCGCGGGGAGCTGTTTTTT.

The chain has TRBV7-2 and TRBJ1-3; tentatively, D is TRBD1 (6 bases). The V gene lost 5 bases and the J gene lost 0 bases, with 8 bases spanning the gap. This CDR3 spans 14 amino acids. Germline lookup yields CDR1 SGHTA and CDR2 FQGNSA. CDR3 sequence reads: CASSQQGSGNTIYF. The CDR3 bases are TGTGCCAGCAGCCAACAGGGCTCTGGAAACACCATATATTTT. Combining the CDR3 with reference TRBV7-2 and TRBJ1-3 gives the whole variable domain GAGVSQSPSNKVTEKGKDVELRCDPISGHTALYWYRQSLGQGLEFLIYFQGNSAPDKSGLPSDRFSAERTGGSVSTLTIQRTQQEDSAVYLCASSQQGSGNTIYFGEGSWLTVV.

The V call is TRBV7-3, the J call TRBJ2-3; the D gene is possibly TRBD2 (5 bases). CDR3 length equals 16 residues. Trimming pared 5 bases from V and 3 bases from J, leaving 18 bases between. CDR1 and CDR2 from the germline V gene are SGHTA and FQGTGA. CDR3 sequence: CASSKGRGRGTDTQYF. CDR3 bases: TGTGCCAGCAGCAAAGGACGTGGTCGCGGGACAGATACGCAGTATTTT.

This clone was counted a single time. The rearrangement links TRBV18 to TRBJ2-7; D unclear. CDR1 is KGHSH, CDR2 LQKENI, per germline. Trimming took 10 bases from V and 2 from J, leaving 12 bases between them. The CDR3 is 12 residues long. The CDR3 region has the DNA TGTGCCACCGCTTCGAGCGCCTACGAGCAGTACTTC. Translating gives CATASSAYEQYF.

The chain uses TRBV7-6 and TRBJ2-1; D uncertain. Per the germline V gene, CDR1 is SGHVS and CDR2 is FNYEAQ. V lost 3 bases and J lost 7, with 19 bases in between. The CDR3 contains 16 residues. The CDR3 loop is CASSFQAWQWTNEQFF. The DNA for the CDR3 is TGTGCCAGCAGCTTCCAAGCCTGGCAGTGGACGAATGAGCAGTTCTTC.

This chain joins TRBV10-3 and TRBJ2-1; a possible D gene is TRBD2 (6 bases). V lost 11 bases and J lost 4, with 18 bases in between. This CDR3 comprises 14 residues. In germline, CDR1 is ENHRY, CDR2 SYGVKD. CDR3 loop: CALAGGAAYNEQFF. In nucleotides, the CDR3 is TGTGCCCTGGCCGGGGGAGCAGCTTACAATGAGCAGTTCTTC.

This chain's CDR3 is CASSLYRLADGDTQYF. CDR3 DNA sequence: TGTGCCAGCAGCTTATATAGACTAGCGGACGGAGATACGCAGTATTTT. V and J are TRBV7-3 and TRBJ2-3; 9 bases map to TRBD2. V lost 2 bases to trimming and J lost 5 bases; unmatched junction nucleotides: 8. This CDR3 comprises 16 residues. Germline V gene lookup returns CDR1 SGHTA and CDR2 FQGTGA.

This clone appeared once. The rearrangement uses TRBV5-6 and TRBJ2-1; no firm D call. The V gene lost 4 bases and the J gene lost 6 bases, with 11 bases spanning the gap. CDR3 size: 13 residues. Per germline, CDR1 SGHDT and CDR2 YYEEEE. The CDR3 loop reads CASSRVYSNEQFF. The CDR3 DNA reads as TGTGCCAGCAGCCGAGTTTACAGCAATGAGCAGTTCTTC. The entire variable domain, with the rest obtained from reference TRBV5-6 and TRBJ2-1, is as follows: DAGVTQSPTHLIKTRGQQVTLRCSPKSGHDTVSWYQQALGQGPQFIFQYYEEEERQRGNFPDRFSGHQFPNYSSELNVNALLLGDSALYLCASSRVYSNEQFFGPGTRLTVL.

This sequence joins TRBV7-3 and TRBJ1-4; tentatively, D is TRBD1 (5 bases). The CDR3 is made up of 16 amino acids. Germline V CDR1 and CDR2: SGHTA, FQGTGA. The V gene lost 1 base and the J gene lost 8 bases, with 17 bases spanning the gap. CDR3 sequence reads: CASSLRGRGAGEKLFF. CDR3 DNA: TGTGCCAGCAGCTTAAGGGGGAGGGGTGCAGGGGAAAAACTGTTTTTT.

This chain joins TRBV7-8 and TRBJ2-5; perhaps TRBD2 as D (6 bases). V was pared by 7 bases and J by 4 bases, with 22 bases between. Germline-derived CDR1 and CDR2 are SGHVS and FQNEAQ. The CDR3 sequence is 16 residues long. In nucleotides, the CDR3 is TGTGCCAGCAAAAAAAACGAGGGACTCGGATTAGAGACCCAGTACTTC. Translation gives CASKKNEGLGLETQYF.

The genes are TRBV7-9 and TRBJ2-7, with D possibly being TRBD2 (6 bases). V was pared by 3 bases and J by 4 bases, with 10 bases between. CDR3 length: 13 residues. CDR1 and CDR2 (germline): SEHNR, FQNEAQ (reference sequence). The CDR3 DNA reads TGTGCCAGCAGCTTGGCGGAGGGGTACGAGCAGTACTTC. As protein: CASSLAEGYEQYF.

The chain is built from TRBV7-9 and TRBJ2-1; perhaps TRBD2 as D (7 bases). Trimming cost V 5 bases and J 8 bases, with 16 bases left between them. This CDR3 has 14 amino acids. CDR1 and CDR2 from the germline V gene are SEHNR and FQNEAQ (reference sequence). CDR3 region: CASSRGGASDEQFF. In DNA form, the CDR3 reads TGTGCCAGCAGCCGAGGGGGGGCTAGCGATGAGCAGTTCTTC.

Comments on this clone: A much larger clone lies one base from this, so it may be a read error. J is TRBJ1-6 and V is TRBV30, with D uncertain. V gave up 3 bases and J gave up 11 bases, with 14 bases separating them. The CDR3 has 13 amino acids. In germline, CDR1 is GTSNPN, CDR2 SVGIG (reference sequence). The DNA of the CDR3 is TGTGCCTGGAGGAGAAGAGGGAATCCACCCCTCCACTTT. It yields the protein CAWRRRGNPPLHF. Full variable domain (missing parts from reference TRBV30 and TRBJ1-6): SQTIHQWPATLVQPVGSPLSLECTVEGTSNPNLYWYRQAAGRGLQLLFYSVGIGQISSEVPQNLSASRPQDRQFILSSKKLLLSDSGFYLCAWRRRGNPPLHFGNGTRLTVT.